These 30 T cell receptor beta chains share one sample of origin, sequenced in a study of blood T cell repertoires in COVID-19. Assay: immunoSEQ multiplex PCR; the TCRdb copy retains only in-frame clones and omits some. The data hold 120,000 to 150,000 clones, with 65% to 80% observed a single time. Sequencing used peripheral blood. These TCRs come from a man aged 60-69 years with acute or convalescent COVID-19.

The gene calls are TRBV3-1 (or the pseudogene TRBV3-2) and TRBJ2-3, with 10 nucleotides matching TRBD2. Germline values: CDR1 LGHDT, CDR2 YNNKEL (reference sequence). The CDR3 has 14 residues. The junction had 1 base not matched to a gene; V was cut back by 4 bases and J by 3 bases. As DNA, the CDR3 is TGTGCCAGCAGCCCACTAGCGGGGACAGATACGCAGTATTTT. As protein: CASSPLAGTDTQYF.

This clone is judged large. This rearrangement joins TRBV9 to TRBJ2-7; 9 bases fit TRBD2. The CDR3 is 14 amino acids. CDR1 is SGDLS, CDR2 YYNGEE, per germline. Trimming removed 4 bases from V and 2 bases from J; junction bases left unmatched: 4. CDR3 DNA: TGTGCCAGCAGCCCTAGCGGGGCACCCTACGAGCAGTACTTC. This codes for CASSPSGAPYEQYF.

V gene TRBV7-2 combines with J gene TRBJ1-2; D gene uncertain. The ends were cut back, 1 base at V and 7 bases at J, with 13 bases in the middle. The CDR3 sequence is 14 residues long. The germline gives CDR1 SGHTA, CDR2 FQGNSA. CDR3 bases: TGTGCCAGCAGCTTAGGGGCAGGTGGGAGTGGCTACACCTTC. Residues: CASSLGAGGSGYTF.

The chain joins TRBV7-2 to TRBJ1-1; unclear D gene. CDR1 is SGHTA, CDR2 FQGNSA, per germline. With 5 bases removed from V and 1 base from J, the gap between germline ends came to 11 bases. The CDR3 totals 14 residues. The CDR3 DNA follows: TGTGCCAGCAGCCCAGTTTGGGCGAACACTGAAGCTTTCTTT. Its translation is CASSPVWANTEAFF.

This chain uses TRBV2 with TRBJ2-5; no reliable D call. Trimming stripped 3 bases from V and 3 bases from J, with 5 bases between. The CDR3 has 12 amino acids. The germline gives CDR1 SNHLY, CDR2 FYNNEI. The CDR3 loop reads CASSDRKETQYF. The DNA for the CDR3 is TGTGCCAGCAGTGACAGGAAAGAGACCCAGTACTTC.

V gene TRBV15 combines with J gene TRBJ2-5; D unclear. The germline V gene has CDR1 LNHNV and CDR2 YYDKDF (reference sequence). Between the trimmed V and J ends, which lost 0 bases and 4 bases, there was a span of 12 bases. The CDR3 consists of 15 residues. The CDR3 is CATSRDPAGGETQYF. The CDR3, as DNA: TGTGCCACCAGCAGAGATCCCGCCGGTGGAGAGACCCAGTACTTC.

The chain employs TRBV19 and TRBJ1-2; 7 nucleotides agree with TRBD1. Per the germline V gene, CDR1 is LNHDA and CDR2 is SQIVND (reference sequence). The CDR3 extends over 13 amino acids. With 3 bases clipped from V and 6 bases from J, the junction kept 4 bases outside the gene matches. This CDR3 is CASSIGTGDGYTF. In nucleotides, the CDR3 is TGTGCCAGTAGTATCGGAACAGGGGATGGCTACACCTTC.

The CDR3 protein is CASSYSTSGSTQYF. Written as DNA, the CDR3 is TGTGCCAGCAGTTACTCGACTTCCGGATCAACGCAGTATTTT. The genes are TRBV6-6 and TRBJ2-3; D gene uncertain. This CDR3 is 14 amino acids long. Germline V CDR1 and CDR2: MNHNY, SVGAGI (reference sequence). V lost 0 bases to trimming and J lost 9 bases, with 13 bases between them.

This clone was seen a single time. The chain couples TRBV29-1 to TRBJ2-7, with D possibly being TRBD1 (6 bases). CDR1 and CDR2 from the germline V gene are SQVTM and ANQGSEA. Trimming left V 6 bases short and J 5 bases short, with 14 bases between. CDR3 length equals 12 residues. The CDR3 nucleotides read TGCAGCGTCTCACAGGGTTCCCACGAGCAGTACTTC. It specifies CSVSQGSHEQYF.

This clone was recorded a few times. This chain connects TRBV29-1 to TRBJ1-4; 7 bases agree with TRBD1. Germline trimming cut 7 bases from V and 8 bases from J; bases unmatched to any gene: 7. Germline CDR1 is SQVTM and CDR2 is ANQGSEA. CDR3 length: 12 residues. CDR3 nucleotide sequence: TGCAGCGGACGTACAGGGGAGGAAAAACTGTTTTTT. The encoded protein is CSGRTGEEKLFF.

V is TRBV6-5 and J is TRBJ1-2; 8 nucleotides line up with TRBD1. Per the germline V gene, CDR1 is MNHEY and CDR2 is SVGAGI. The CDR3 runs 14 residues. J gave up 8 bases and V 6 bases, and 11 bases lay outside the gene matches. CDR3 bases: TGTGCCAGCAGACAAGACAGGGGAGAGGACGGCTACACCTTC. It encodes CASRQDRGEDGYTF.

The rearrangement uses TRBV24-1 and TRBJ1-4, with 9 positions matching TRBD1. V shed 2 bases, J shed 8 bases, and the junction held 5 bases outside the gene matches. The germline gives CDR1 KGHDR, CDR2 SFDVKD. This CDR3 has 15 amino acids. CDR3 nucleotides: TGTGCCACCAGTGATTCCCTTGGGACAGGGGAAAAACTGTTTTTT. As protein: CATSDSLGTGEKLFF.

This clone has a handful of counts. The rearrangement joins TRBV6-5 to TRBJ2-7; weak D call: TRBD1 (6 bases). From germline, CDR1 is MNHEY and CDR2 SVGAGI. Trimming shortened V by 2 bases and J by 6 bases, and 17 bases separated the two germline ends. The CDR3 covers 15 residues. The CDR3 reads CASSYGLGAQSEQYF. For the CDR3, the DNA is TGTGCCAGCAGTTACGGTCTGGGGGCGCAGTCCGAGCAGTACTTC.

The CDR3: CASSAGGAETQYF. CDR3 bases: TGTGCCAGTAGTGCAGGGGGCGCGGAGACCCAGTACTTC. The chain is built from TRBV19 and TRBJ2-5, with 8 nucleotides matching TRBD1. CDR1 is LNHDA, CDR2 SQIVND, per germline (reference sequence). The V segment lost 5 bases and the J segment 5 bases; nucleotides outside the gene matches: 4. This CDR3 has 13 amino acids.

DNA of the CDR3: TGTGCCAGCAAGGGAGGAGGGGGCGAGTACTTC. This encodes CASKGGGGEYF. The rearrangement joins TRBV6-5 to TRBJ2-7; D might be TRBD1 (7 bases). Between the trimmed V and J ends, which lost 7 bases and 11 bases, there was a span of 15 bases. The CDR3 consists of 11 residues. The germline V gene encodes CDR1 MNHEY and CDR2 SVGAGI.

The chain uses TRBV5-4 and TRBJ2-7, with 10 positions matching TRBD2. Germline V gene sequence: CDR1 SGHNT, CDR2 YYREEE (reference sequence). The CDR3 covers 14 residues. J was trimmed by 5 bases and V by 4 bases; bases with no gene match: 6. The CDR3 is CASSPSGSSDEQYF. In DNA, the CDR3 is TGTGCCAGCAGCCCTAGCGGGAGTAGTGACGAGCAGTACTTC.

V is TRBV2 and J is TRBJ1-2; possible D gene TRBD1, 6 bases. V was cut by 1 base and J by 4 bases, with 7 bases left in between. The germline CDR1 and CDR2 sequences are SNHLY and FYNNEI. The CDR3 has 13 residues. CDR3 DNA: TGTGCCAGCAGTGAAGGACAGGCCTATGGCTACACCTTC. It codes for CASSEGQAYGYTF. Variable domain in full (rest from reference TRBV2 and TRBJ1-2): EPEVTQTPSHQVTQMGQEVILRCVPISNHLYFYWYRQILGQKVEFLVSFYNNEISEKSEIFDDQFSVERPDGSNFTLKIRSTKLEDSAMYFCASSEGQAYGYTFGSGTRLTVV.

This sequence joins TRBV30 and TRBJ2-7, with D unresolved. The ends were cut back, 2 bases at V and 0 bases at J, with 8 bases in the middle. CDR3 length: 13 amino acids. The germline V gene has CDR1 GTSNPN and CDR2 SVGIG (reference sequence). The CDR3 nucleotides are TGTGCCTGGAGTCCCCATAGCTCCTACGAGCAGTACTTC. Amino acids: CAWSPHSSYEQYF.

The V gene is TRBV10-3, the J gene TRBJ2-4, with TRBD2 matching 15 bases. The CDR3 spans 19 residues. Trimming took 3 bases from V and 6 from J; bases not matched to a gene: 12. The germline gives CDR1 ENHRY, CDR2 SYGVKD. The CDR3 coding sequence is TGTGCCATCAGTGACCGCGGACTAGCGGGAGGGCGGAGGGGAAACATTCAGTACTTC. It translates to CAISDRGLAGGRRGNIQYF.

The chain joins TRBV6-5 to TRBJ2-1; D gene unclear. The V end was cut by 6 bases, the J end by 0 bases, with 12 bases between. The length of the CDR3 is 15 residues. CDR1 MNHEY and CDR2 SVGAGI come from the germline V gene. CDR3 coding DNA: TGTGCCAGCAGAAGAGCACCGAGCTCCTACAATGAGCAGTTCTTC. It yields the protein CASRRAPSSYNEQFF.

This clone was picked up one time. This chain links TRBV7-2 with TRBJ2-5; D is unclear. Germline V gene lookup returns CDR1 SGHTA and CDR2 FQGNSA. The CDR3 length is 12 residues. The V gene lost 7 bases and the J gene lost 4 bases, with 10 bases spanning the gap. In nucleotides, the CDR3 is TGTGCCAGCAACAAGCCAGGAGAGACCCAGTACTTC. It specifies CASNKPGETQYF.

The chain recombines TRBV6-4 with TRBJ2-2; 11 bases line up with TRBD1. CDR3 length: 17 residues. V was pared by 1 base and J by 5 bases, with 6 bases of the junction left unmatched. Germline CDR1 is MRHNA and CDR2 is SNTAGT. CDR3 nucleotides: TGTGCCAGCAGTGACTGGCCCGGGACAGGGGGAACCGGGGAGCTGTTTTTT. Translated: CASSDWPGTGGTGELFF.

The chain links TRBV7-2 to TRBJ1-5; no reliable D call. Germline CDR1 reads SGHTA; CDR2 reads FQGNSA. This CDR3 has 15 residues. The V end lost 1 base, the J end lost 0 bases, and 7 bases lay between the germline ends. CDR3 sequence: CASSLGGPSNQPQHF. CDR3 sequence (DNA): TGTGCCAGCAGCTTAGGAGGTCCTAGCAATCAGCCCCAGCATTTT.

CDR3 in amino acids: CASSVSQDPNTEAFF. CDR3 in DNA: TGCGCCAGCAGCGTCTCACAGGACCCGAACACTGAAGCTTTCTTT. The V call is TRBV5-1, the J call TRBJ1-1; D is possibly TRBD1 (5 bases). Per the germline V gene, CDR1 is SGHRS and CDR2 is YFSETQ. The V and J ends lost 4 bases and 1 base respectively, with 14 bases between them. The CDR3 has 15 residues.

V and J are TRBV11-3 and TRBJ2-2; perhaps TRBD2 as D (5 bases). The CDR3 totals 13 residues. V was trimmed by 5 bases and J by 4 bases, leaving 8 bases between them. Germline CDR1 reads SGHNT; CDR2 reads YENEEA. Here the CDR3 DNA reads TGTGCCAGCAGCCCCCGGGGCACCGGGGAGCTGTTTTTT. It encodes CASSPRGTGELFF.

This sequence joins TRBV5-1 and TRBJ2-1; 10 bases line up with TRBD2. There are 15 residues in the CDR3. CDR1 is SGHRS, CDR2 YFSETQ, per germline. V shed 3 bases and J 5 bases; nucleotides not matched to a gene: 5. The CDR3 DNA reads TGCGCCAGCAGCTCAATAGCGGGAGGCAACAATGAGCAGTTCTTC. Amino acid sequence: CASSSIAGGNNEQFF.

The J gene is TRBJ2-7, the V gene TRBV9; 7 nucleotides line up with TRBD1. The CDR3 spans 14 residues. The V gene's germline CDR1 is SGDLS and CDR2 YYNGEE. V dropped 3 bases and J dropped 4; count of bases not matched to a gene: 7. Written as DNA, the CDR3 is TGTGCCAGCAGCGCGACAGGGTTTTCGTACGAGCAGTACTTC. Translation: CASSATGFSYEQYF. Using reference TRBV9 and TRBJ2-7 for the parts outside the CDR3, the full variable domain is DSGVTQTPKHLITATGQRVTLRCSPRSGDLSVYWYQQSLDQGLQFLIQYYNGEERAKGNILERFSAQQFPDLHSELNLSSLELGDSALYFCASSATGFSYEQYFGPGTRLTVT.

The gene calls are TRBV11-1 and TRBJ2-7; 9 nucleotides align to TRBD1. After removal of 4 bases from V and 3 bases from J, the junction contained 7 bases not matched to a gene. The CDR3 totals 15 residues. CDR1 SGHAT and CDR2 FQDESV come from the germline V gene (reference sequence). The CDR3 DNA sequence: TGTGCCAGCAGCTCAACCGGGACAGGGAACTACGAGCAGTACTTC. Translating gives CASSSTGTGNYEQYF.

This chain links TRBV30 with TRBJ1-4, with 7 bases fitting TRBD1. From germline, CDR1 is GTSNPN and CDR2 SVGIG (reference sequence). The CDR3 is made up of 16 amino acids. V trimming: 1 base; J trimming: 4 bases; junction bases outside the gene matches: 9. As DNA, the CDR3 is TGTGCCTGGAGTGGACAGGGTAGGGGGGATAATGAAAAACTGTTTTTT. Residues: CAWSGQGRGDNEKLFF. The complete variable domain, with remaining parts taken from reference TRBV30 and TRBJ1-4, reads SQTIHQWPATLVQPVGSPLSLECTVEGTSNPNLYWYRQAAGRGLQLLFYSVGIGQISSEVPQNLSASRPQDRQFILSSKKLLLSDSGFYLCAWSGQGRGDNEKLFFGSGTQLSVL.

This chain connects TRBV19 to TRBJ1-2; the D gene is possibly TRBD1 (6 bases). Germline values: CDR1 LNHDA, CDR2 SQIVND (reference sequence). The CDR3 loop spans 13 amino acids. The ends were cut back, 8 bases at V and 4 bases at J, with 14 bases in the middle. The CDR3 DNA follows: TGTGCCAGTGGACAGACTACGATCTATGGCTACACCTTC. This translates into CASGQTTIYGYTF.